The 6 T cell receptor beta chains reported below all come from one sample, sequenced in a study of patients and donors after allogeneic stem cell transplantation. TCRdb re-called the RT-PCR reads with MiXCR, one entry per CDR3 protein. The data contain fewer than 500,000 distinct CDR3 sequences, roughly 17% of them singletons. Sequencing used blood, either unsorted or a sorted T cell fraction (not recorded which). Receptors originate from a human donor who was either an allogeneic HSCT recipient or a stem cell or donor lymphocyte infusion donor (not recorded which). It is not recorded whose cells these are; they may come from a transplant donor.

The table lists this clonotype with a few counts. The V and J genes are TRBV2 and TRBJ1-2; D is unclear. This CDR3 region has 11 residues. The ends were cut back, 4 bases at V and 7 bases at J, with 7 bases in the middle. CDR1 and CDR2 (germline): SNHLY, FYNNEI. The CDR3 region is CASSVASGYTF. The CDR3 DNA sequence: TGTGCCAGCAGTGTAGCGAGTGGCTACACCTTC.

The CDR3 coding sequence is TGTGCCAGCAGAACAGGGATCACCGGGGAGCTGTTTTTT. It yields the protein CASRTGITGELFF. The J gene is TRBJ2-2, the V gene TRBV12-3 or TRBV12-4, with D tentatively TRBD1 (6 bases). Trimming took off 6 bases at V and 4 bases at J, with 9 bases between the two ends. The CDR3 is 13 residues long.

This chain links TRBV30 with TRBJ2-3, with TRBD1 identical over 9 bases. CDR3 length: 13 residues. V trimming: 2 bases; J trimming: 4 bases; junction bases outside the gene matches: 1. Germline V lookup: CDR1 GTSNPN, CDR2 SVGIG (reference sequence). The CDR3 is CAWSHRGPDTQYF. CDR3 DNA sequence: TGTGCCTGGAGTCACAGGGGGCCAGATACGCAGTATTTT.

The rearrangement links TRBV4-2 to TRBJ2-1, with D hard to call. V was pared by 2 bases and J by 4 bases, with 24 bases between. CDR3 length equals 19 residues. Germline CDR1 reads LGHNA; CDR2 reads YNFKEQ. The CDR3 sequence is CASSQYVGRVQARYNEQFF. CDR3 nucleotides: TGTGCCAGCAGCCAATATGTCGGACGGGTCCAGGCTCGTTACAATGAGCAGTTCTTC.

This clonotype was seen a few times. The chain carries TRBV6-2 or TRBV6-3 and TRBJ2-5, with TRBD2 matching 7 bases. The V gene end was trimmed by 4 bases and the J gene end by 4 bases; junction bases not matched to a gene: 6. Germline loops: CDR1 MNHEY, CDR2 SVGEGT. This CDR3 spans 14 amino acids. CDR3 sequence: CASSSLARGETQYF. DNA for the CDR3: TGTGCCAGCAGTTCACTAGCGCGGGGAGAGACCCAGTACTTC.

This clonotype showed up many times. The J gene is TRBJ2-7, the V gene TRBV29-1; D is undetermined. The CDR3 is 11 amino acids. Trimming cost V 5 bases and J 4 bases, with 9 bases left between them. CDR1 and CDR2 from the germline V gene are SQVTM and ANQGSEA. The CDR3 nucleotides read TGCAGCGTTAGGTCCGGTTACGAGCAGTACTTC. As protein: CSVRSGYEQYF.